This T cell receptor (beta chain) was identified in a study of T cell responses to AZD1222 COVID-19 vaccine (dated by TCRdb to the early 2020s). About the full investigation: Because spike-specific TCR depth and breadth did not differ between the two schedules, AZD1222 recipients who got a second dose at roughly 4 weeks were pooled with those who got a second dose at roughly 12 weeks. Trial participants were enrolled by age into subgroups of 18-55, 56-69 and 70-plus years, and roughly 150, 30 and 60 TCR-sequenced participants, respectively, were included in these subgroups. A total of just over 230 trial participants underwent TCR sequencing, of whom approximately 200 had received two doses of AZD1222 and 26 had received two doses of the MenACWY control vaccine.

This specimen's time point label, interpreted: baseline before first vaccination. Vaccinee samples came from UK trials COV001 and COV002, including a single-blind randomized controlled phase 2/3 trial of AZD1222 (ChAdOx1 nCoV-19) in healthy adults. Trial participant PBMC samples were collected at day 0 and day 28 after the second dose for TCRbeta chain sequencing. V drops 6 bases and J drops 8 bases, leaving 19 bases in between. The cysteine opens and the phenylalanine closes a CDR3 of 15 amino acids. The sequence is cut down to CDR3 DNA, 45 bases in frame from base 1. Looking up the germline V gene yields CDR1 MDHEN and CDR2 SYDVKM. What the authors observed across the whole study: Conclusions about previously exposed vaccinees were limited because only a handful of AZD1222 recipients were SARS-CoV-2 seropositive at baseline. After two AZD1222 doses, both the breadth and the depth of spike-specific TCRs were significantly higher than at day 0 and than in MenACWY recipients. Because no day 14 peak-response samples were available, repertoires were characterized only after the peak T cell response. Most participants were white British and females outnumbered males, and the authors suggested that clonal diversity may have been underestimated. Nearly half of unique spike-specific TCRs reportedly recognized epitopes outside regions mutated in the B.1.351 and B.1.1.7 variants. The 56-69-year group was small, and its depth increase did not reach significance, likely because of low power. CD4 TCRs associated with the vaccine covered the entire spike protein, and the dominant responses were in regions 160-218 and 743-854.

Concerning this clone: Its target antigen remains unknown. Nothing much larger sits one base from this clone, and base qualities are not available.

The CDR3 regions of human TCRbeta chains were analyzed by immunosequencing. Per the authors' processing: Repertoire TCRs were checked for matches against a reference library of SARS-CoV-2-specific TCRs that had been generated using the MIRA antigen-specificity platform. Breadth was defined as the fraction of unique TCRs that were SARS-CoV-2-associated. Depth was defined as the fraction of total T cells that were SARS-CoV-2-associated. Using the MIRA data, each spike-specific TCR was assigned both to the spike region to which the TCR was reactive and to a CD4 or CD8 class. Log10-transformed breadth and depth values were compared by one-way ANOVA with Sidak's multiple comparisons tests. As stored in TCRdb, this immuneACCESS dataset retains in-frame rearrangements with V and J assigned. A fraction of the clones does not appear; measured against another copy, unresolved V genes explain less than half of the discrepancy, and the remainder lacks a known reason. That table is the source of V, J and clone size, and D and trimming were worked out from the DNA. The sample table shows fewer than 200,000 clones, and around 90% are seen once. Together, the top ten hold 6.1% of the sample.

The clonotype comes from an adult in good health. Here the chain combines TRBV28 and TRBJ1-4; D gene: possibly TRBD1, on 5 matching bases. Material: peripheral blood, obtained on day 0 of AZD1222 vaccination. CDR3 region: CASSPSWGLGEKLFF. In nucleotide form, the sequence is TGTGCCAGCAGCCCGTCTTGGGGGTTGGGAGAAAAACTGTTTTTT.